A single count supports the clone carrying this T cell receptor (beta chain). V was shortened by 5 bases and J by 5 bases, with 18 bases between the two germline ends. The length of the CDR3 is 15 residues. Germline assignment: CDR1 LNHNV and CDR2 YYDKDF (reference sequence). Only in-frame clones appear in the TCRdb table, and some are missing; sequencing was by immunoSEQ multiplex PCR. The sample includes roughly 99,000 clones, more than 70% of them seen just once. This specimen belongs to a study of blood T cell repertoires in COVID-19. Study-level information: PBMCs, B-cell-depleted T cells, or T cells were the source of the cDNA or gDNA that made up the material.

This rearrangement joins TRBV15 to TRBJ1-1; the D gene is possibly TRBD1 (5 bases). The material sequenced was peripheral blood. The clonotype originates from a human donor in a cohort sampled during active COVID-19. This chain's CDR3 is CATSGDGTLRTEAFF. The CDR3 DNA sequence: TGTGCCACCAGCGGGGACGGGACTCTGCGTACTGAAGCTTTCTTT.